This entry describes one T cell receptor beta chain. The sample originates from a study of technical replicates of blood from a few donors. V gave up 4 bases and J gave up 4 bases, with 11 bases separating them. The CDR3 is made up of 15 amino acids. Per the germline V gene, CDR1 is SGHAT and CDR2 is FQNNGV. Sequencing used immunoSEQ multiplex PCR; TCRdb keeps in-frame clones, though not all of them. This table has roughly 50,000 clones, about 95% appearing once. What was sequenced was PBMCs. This clonotype was obtained from a human donor in good health. Some clones in this sample may be carry-over from other donors' samples. This sequence joins TRBV11-2 and TRBJ2-6; D not resolved. CDR3 DNA sequence: TGTGCCAGCAGCTACACGGCGGCAGGGGCCAACGTCCTGACTTTC. Translated, it gives CASSYTAAGANVLTF.